Given below is one TCR beta chain in context. Its cognate antigen is unknown. PCR primers comprised 60 Vbeta and 13 Jbeta primers. Profiling relied on immunoSEQ multiplex PCR, and the TCRdb table lists in-frame clones only, not all of them. The top ten hold about 6.8% of the sample, which has under 150,000 clones, about 84% seen once. In germline, CDR1 is SNHLY, CDR2 FYNNEI. There are 15 residues in the CDR3. J lost 4 bases, V lost 6 bases, and 7 bases had no gene match. This sample is part of a study of cytomegalovirus exposure and HLA in healthy donors. Study-wide context: Around 79 million unique TCRs, all from HLA-typed donors, were included in an early release of the data. Study-wide points: Most subjects had HLA-A and HLA-B alleles reportedly predicted accurately by TCR beta sequences.

The V and J genes are TRBV2 and TRBJ1-5; 9 nucleotides align to TRBD1. The sequence derives from a woman in her thirties or forties in good health and CMV-seropositive. Sequenced input: PBMCs. CDR3 sequence reads: CASRRGTGLNQPQHF. CDR3 in DNA: TGTGCCAGCAGGAGAGGGACAGGGTTAAATCAGCCCCAGCATTTT.